A selection of T cell receptor beta chains follows, all from one sample in a study of spatial heterogeneity in lung cancer. TCRdb independently ran MiXCR on the 5' RACE reads; one entry per CDR3 protein. The sample lists over 10,000 distinct CDR3 sequences, 14% occurring once. The sample here was PBMCs, taken at surgery. The receptor source for this set is a male donor with early-stage non-small cell lung cancer. Both conserved end residues are part of each CDR3. Fields, in order: V gene, J gene, D gene, clone size, CDR3 DNA, CDR3 protein. The D gene is left open where the match is weak. The size field is filled for only some rows; it gives once, few, many or a size class.

TRBV3-1,TRBJ2-2,-,many,TGTGCCAGCAGCCAAGACGCGGGGAACACCGGGGAGCTGTTTTTT,CASSQDAGNTGELFF
TRBV6-6,TRBJ1-5,-,few,TGTGCCAGCAGTTACTCGATCCCTCAGCCCCAGCATTTT,CASSYSIPQPQHF
TRBV20-1,TRBJ1-2,TRBD1,-,TGCAGTGCTAGGACACCGGGACAGGCGGATGGCTACACCTTC,CSARTPGQADGYTF
TRBV20-1,TRBJ2-7,-,many,TGCAGTGCTACCAGGGAAACTACGGCGCAGTACTTC,CSATRETTAQYF
TRBV28,TRBJ2-3,-,medium-sized,TGTGCCAGCATGTTCCAAAAAGGGGGGGCCCCAGATACGCAGTATTTT,CASMFQKGGAPDTQYF
TRBV2,TRBJ2-2,TRBD1,-,TGTGCCAGCAGTGAAGCTGGGACAGTCGACACCGGGGAGCTGTTTTTT,CASSEAGTVDTGELFF
TRBV11-2,TRBJ2-5,-,many,TGTGCCAGCAGCCCTGGGTATCAAGAGACCCAGTACTTC,CASSPGYQETQYF
TRBV6-5,TRBJ2-5,-,-,TGTGCCAGCAGTTACTCTGGCGGACAAGAGACCCAGTACTTC,CASSYSGGQETQYF
TRBV7-8,TRBJ2-3,TRBD2,medium-sized,TGTGCCAGCAGCTCCGGACTAGCGGGGAGGGCAGATACGCAGTATTTT,CASSSGLAGRADTQYF
TRBV11-2,TRBJ1-3,-,few,TGTGCCAGCAGCTTTGCTGGAAACACCATATATTTT,CASSFAGNTIYF
TRBV11-2,TRBJ1-2,-,few,TGTGCCAGCAGCTTACTTAGGACGCCGGATGGCTACACCTTC,CASSLLRTPDGYTF
TRBV6-2/TRBV6-3,TRBJ1-1,-,-,TGTGCCAGCAGAACGGGGGGCAGCGGAGACACTGAAGCTTTCTTT,CASRTGGSGDTEAFF
TRBV4-1,TRBJ1-2,TRBD1,-,TGCGCCAGCAGCCAACCCACAGGGGGCAGATTCTATGGCTACACCTTC,CASSQPTGGRFYGYTF
TRBV20-1,TRBJ1-1,-,-,TGCAGTGCTAGCCCCACAGGGATAAACACTGAAGCTTTCTTT,CSASPTGINTEAFF
TRBV7-9,TRBJ1-2,-,many,TGTGCCAGCAGCTCAGGGCCTTATGGCTACACCTTC,CASSSGPYGYTF
TRBV18,TRBJ2-5,-,-,TGTGCCAGCTCACCTCTAGGGGAGACCCAGTACTTC,CASSPLGETQYF
TRBV7-2,TRBJ1-4,-,-,TGTGCCAGCAGCCCGATGGGGGCCGCAACTAATGAAAAACTGTTTTTT,CASSPMGAATNEKLFF
TRBV7-9,TRBJ2-3,-,few,TGTGCCAGCAGTCCCCAGGGAAATACGCAGTATTTT,CASSPQGNTQYF
TRBV7-8,TRBJ2-7,TRBD1,many,TGTGCCAGCAGTCTAACAGGGGGCTCCTACGAGCAGTACTTC,CASSLTGGSYEQYF
TRBV7-9,TRBJ1-2,-,-,TGTGCCAGCAGCTTAGCCCGGGGCACCTCTAACTATGGCTACACCTTC,CASSLARGTSNYGYTF
TRBV19,TRBJ2-5,-,-,TGTGCCAGTAGTACGGTCCCTGGGGAGACCCAGTACTTC,CASSTVPGETQYF
TRBV13,TRBJ2-2,TRBD2,many,TGTGCCAGCAGCTCACTAGCGGGGGGCAACACCGGGGAGCTGTTTTTT,CASSSLAGGNTGELFF
TRBV7-8,TRBJ2-3,-,many,TGTGCCAGCACCCCCGGATTCGGAGGGACAGATACGCAGTATTTT,CASTPGFGGTDTQYF
TRBV27,TRBJ2-7,TRBD1,many,TGTGCCAGCAGTTTAGGCTGGACAGGGGCCTACGAGCAGTACTTC,CASSLGWTGAYEQYF
TRBV4-1,TRBJ2-7,TRBD2,-,TGCGCCAGCAGCTACTTAAGCGGGGTGGATTACGAGCAGTACTTC,CASSYLSGVDYEQYF
TRBV3-1,TRBJ1-2,-,few,TGTGCCAGCAGCCAAGATCTTCCAGGGGTGAACGAGTTCTCCTATGGCTACACCTTC,CASSQDLPGVNEFSYGYTF
TRBV28,TRBJ1-1,TRBD1,-,TGTGCCAGCAGTTTGGGACAGGGGGCGGCTGAAGCTTTCTTT,CASSLGQGAAEAFF
TRBV2,TRBJ2-2,TRBD1,medium-sized,TGTGCCAGTTCCGGGACAGGGGAGACCGGGGAGCTGTTTTTT,CASSGTGETGELFF
TRBV2,TRBJ2-7,-,medium-sized,TGTGCCAGCATCCGGGACTACGAGCAGTACTTC,CASIRDYEQYF